This record concerns one T cell receptor (beta chain) sequence. Its antigen is as yet unknown. There are 14 residues in the CDR3. Germline CDR1 and CDR2: MDHEN and SYDVKM. Trimming at V came to 6 bases and at J to 7 bases, leaving 5 bases not matched to a gene. The data belong to a study of T cell responses to AZD1222 COVID-19 vaccine. Using immunoSEQ multiplex PCR, the repertoire was profiled, and TCRdb retains in-frame clones only, with some absent. Of 80,000 or so clones listed, roughly 88% are singletons. Findings and caveats of the study: Possibly, clonal diversity was underestimated; donors were largely white British and included more females. Across spike, vaccine-associated CD4 TCRs were found, dominant at 160-218 and 743-854. There were repertoire samples only from the period after the peak T cell response.

The gene calls are TRBV28 and TRBJ2-1, with TRBD2 matching over 11 bases. The sequenced sample was peripheral blood, obtained 28 days after the second AZD1222 dose. The clonotype was recovered from an adult who received the AZD1222 COVID-19 vaccine. Here the CDR3 reads CASRVAGGLNEQFF. The CDR3 DNA follows: TGTGCCAGCAGGGTAGCGGGGGGGCTAAATGAGCAGTTCTTC. The full variable domain, completed using reference TRBV28 and TRBJ2-1, is DVKVTQSSRYLVKRTGEKVFLECVQDMDHENMFWYRQDPGLGLRLIYFSYDVKMKEKGDIPEGYSVSREKKERFSLILESASTNQTSMYLCASRVAGGLNEQFFGPGTRLTVL.